These 2 T cell receptor beta chains were all obtained from the same sample, sequenced in a study of control samples from healthy donors and cancer patients. The method was immunoSEQ multiplex PCR; TCRdb's version includes in-frame clones alone and lacks a portion of them. The table includes over 70,000 clones, 70% to 90% detected once. Sequencing used blood. The source of these receptors is a woman aged 60-75 years in good health.

V is TRBV10-3 and J is TRBJ2-5, with D maybe TRBD1 (6 bases). Germline V gene sequence: CDR1 ENHRY, CDR2 SYGVKD. The CDR3 is 13 residues long. Trimming cost V 6 bases and J 3 bases, with 11 bases left between them. CDR3 protein: CAIRQQGEETQYF. The CDR3 DNA is TGTGCCATCAGGCAACAGGGAGAAGAGACCCAGTACTTC.

V usage is TRBV10-3 and J usage is TRBJ2-1, with 9 bases identical to TRBD2. This CDR3 has 19 amino acids. CDR1 ENHRY and CDR2 SYGVKD come from the germline V gene. Germline trimming cut 3 bases from V and 4 bases from J; bases unmatched to any gene: 16. As DNA, the CDR3 is TGTGCCATCAGTGATGCTAGCGGGATGCTCCGTACTACTTACAATGAGCAGTTCTTC. The encoded protein is CAISDASGMLRTTYNEQFF.